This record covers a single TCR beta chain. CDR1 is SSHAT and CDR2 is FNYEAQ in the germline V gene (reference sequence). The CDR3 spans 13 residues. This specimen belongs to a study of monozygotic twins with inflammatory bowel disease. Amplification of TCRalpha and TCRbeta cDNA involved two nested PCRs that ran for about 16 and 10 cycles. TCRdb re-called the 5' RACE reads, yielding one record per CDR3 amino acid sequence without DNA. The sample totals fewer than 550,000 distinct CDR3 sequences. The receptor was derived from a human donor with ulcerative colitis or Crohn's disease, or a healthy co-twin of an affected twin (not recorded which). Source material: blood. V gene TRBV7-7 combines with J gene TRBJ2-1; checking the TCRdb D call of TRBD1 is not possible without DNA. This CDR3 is CASSLGALNEQFF.